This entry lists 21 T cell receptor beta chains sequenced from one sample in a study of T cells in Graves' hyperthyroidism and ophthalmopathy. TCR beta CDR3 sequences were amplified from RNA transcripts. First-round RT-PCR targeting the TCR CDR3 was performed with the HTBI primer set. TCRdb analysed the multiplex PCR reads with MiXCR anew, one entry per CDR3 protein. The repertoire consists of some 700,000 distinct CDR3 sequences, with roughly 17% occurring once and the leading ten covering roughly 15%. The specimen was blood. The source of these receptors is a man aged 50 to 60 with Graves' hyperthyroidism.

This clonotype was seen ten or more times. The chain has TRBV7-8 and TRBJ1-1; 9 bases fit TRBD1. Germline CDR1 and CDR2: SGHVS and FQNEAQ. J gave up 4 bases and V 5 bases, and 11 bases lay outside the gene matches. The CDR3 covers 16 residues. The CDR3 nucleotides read TGTGCCAGCAGCCTCCCGGGACAGGGTGCGAGCACTGAAGCTTTCTTT. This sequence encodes CASSLPGQGASTEAFF.

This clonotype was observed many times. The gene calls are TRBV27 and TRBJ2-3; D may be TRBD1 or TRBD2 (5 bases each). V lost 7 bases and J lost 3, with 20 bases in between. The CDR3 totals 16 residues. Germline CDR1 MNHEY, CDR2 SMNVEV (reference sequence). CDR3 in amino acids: CASTPRGVGVTDTQYF. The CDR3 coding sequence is TGTGCCAGCACCCCTCGAGGGGTGGGAGTTACAGATACGCAGTATTTT.

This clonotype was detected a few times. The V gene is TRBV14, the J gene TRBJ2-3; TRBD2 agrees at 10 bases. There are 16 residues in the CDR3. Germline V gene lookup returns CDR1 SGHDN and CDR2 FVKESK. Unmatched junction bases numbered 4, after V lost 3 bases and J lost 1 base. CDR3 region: CASSHPGLAGTDTQYF. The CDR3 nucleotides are TGTGCCAGCAGCCATCCTGGACTAGCGGGCACAGATACGCAGTATTTT.

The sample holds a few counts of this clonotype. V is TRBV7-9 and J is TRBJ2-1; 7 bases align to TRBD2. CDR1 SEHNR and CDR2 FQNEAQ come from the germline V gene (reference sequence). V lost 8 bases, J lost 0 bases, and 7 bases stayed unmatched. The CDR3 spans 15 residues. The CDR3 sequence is CASGGGLSSYNEQFF. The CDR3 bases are TGTGCCAGCGGGGGGGGGTTGAGCTCCTACAATGAGCAGTTCTTC.

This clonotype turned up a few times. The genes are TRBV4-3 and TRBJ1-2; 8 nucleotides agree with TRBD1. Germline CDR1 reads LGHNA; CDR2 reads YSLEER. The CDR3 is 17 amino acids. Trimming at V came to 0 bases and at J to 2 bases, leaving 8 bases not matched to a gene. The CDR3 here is CASSQDPRTGRNYGYTF. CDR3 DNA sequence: TGCGCCAGCAGCCAAGACCCTCGGACAGGGCGGAACTATGGCTACACCTTC.

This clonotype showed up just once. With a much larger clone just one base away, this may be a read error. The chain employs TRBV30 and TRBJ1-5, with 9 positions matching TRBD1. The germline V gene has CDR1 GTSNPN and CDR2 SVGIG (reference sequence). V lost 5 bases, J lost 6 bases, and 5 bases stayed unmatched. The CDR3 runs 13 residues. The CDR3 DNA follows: TGTGCCTGGGTAACAGGGGGCCTTCAGCCCCAGCATTTT. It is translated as CAWVTGGLQPQHF. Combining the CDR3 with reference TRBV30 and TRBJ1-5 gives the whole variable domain SQTIHQWPATLVQPVGSPLSLECTVEGTSNPNLYWYRQAAGRGLQLLFYSVGIGQISSEVPQNLSASRPQDRQFILSSKKLLLSDSGFYLCAWVTGGLQPQHFGDGTRLSIL.

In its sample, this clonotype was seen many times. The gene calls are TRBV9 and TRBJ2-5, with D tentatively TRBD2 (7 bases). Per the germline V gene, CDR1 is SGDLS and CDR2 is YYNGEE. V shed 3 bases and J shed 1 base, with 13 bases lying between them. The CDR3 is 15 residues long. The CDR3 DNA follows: TGTGCCAGCAGCGGAGGTGCGGGGGCCCAAGAGACCCAGTACTTC. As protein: CASSGGAGAQETQYF.

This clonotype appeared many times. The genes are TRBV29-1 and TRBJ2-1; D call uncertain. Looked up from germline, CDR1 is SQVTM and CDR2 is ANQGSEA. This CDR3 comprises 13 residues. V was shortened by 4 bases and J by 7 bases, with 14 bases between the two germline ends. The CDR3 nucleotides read TGCAGCGTTGGAGAAGGGTCGTTTAATGAGCAGTTCTTC. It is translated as CSVGEGSFNEQFF.

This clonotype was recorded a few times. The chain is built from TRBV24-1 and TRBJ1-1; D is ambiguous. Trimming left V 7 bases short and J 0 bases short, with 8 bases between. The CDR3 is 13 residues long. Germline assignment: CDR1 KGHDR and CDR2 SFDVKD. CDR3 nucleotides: TGTGCCACCAGGACAACACTGAACACTGAAGCTTTCTTT. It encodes CATRTTLNTEAFF.

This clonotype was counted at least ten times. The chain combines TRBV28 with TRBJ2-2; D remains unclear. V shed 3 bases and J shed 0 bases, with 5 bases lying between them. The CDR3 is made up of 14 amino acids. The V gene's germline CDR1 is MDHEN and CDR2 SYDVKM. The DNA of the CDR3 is TGTGCCAGCAGTTTGGTCCCGAACACCGGGGAGCTGTTTTTT. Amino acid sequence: CASSLVPNTGELFF.

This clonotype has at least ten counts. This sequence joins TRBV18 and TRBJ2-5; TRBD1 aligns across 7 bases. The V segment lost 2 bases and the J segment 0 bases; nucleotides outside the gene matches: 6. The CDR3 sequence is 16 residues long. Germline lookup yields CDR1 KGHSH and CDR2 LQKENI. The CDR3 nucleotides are TGTGCCAGCTCACCAGAGAGGGACAGCCACCAAGAGACCCAGTACTTC. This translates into CASSPERDSHQETQYF.

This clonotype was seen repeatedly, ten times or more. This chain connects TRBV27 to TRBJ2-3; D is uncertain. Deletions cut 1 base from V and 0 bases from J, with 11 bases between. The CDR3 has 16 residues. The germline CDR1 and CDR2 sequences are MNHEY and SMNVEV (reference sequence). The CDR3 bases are TGTGCCAGCAGTTTATTTCCCCAGGAAAGCACAGATACGCAGTATTTT. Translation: CASSLFPQESTDTQYF.

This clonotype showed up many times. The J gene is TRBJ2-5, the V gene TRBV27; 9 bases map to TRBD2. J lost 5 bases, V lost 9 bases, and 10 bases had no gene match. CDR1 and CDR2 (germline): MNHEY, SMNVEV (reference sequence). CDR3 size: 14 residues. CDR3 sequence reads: CASGGRALWETQYF. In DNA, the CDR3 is TGTGCCAGTGGCGGGAGGGCCTTGTGGGAGACCCAGTACTTC.

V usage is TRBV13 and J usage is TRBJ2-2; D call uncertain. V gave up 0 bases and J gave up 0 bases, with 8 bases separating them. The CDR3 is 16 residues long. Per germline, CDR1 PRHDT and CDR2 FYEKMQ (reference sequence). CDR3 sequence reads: CASSLGGRTNTGELFF. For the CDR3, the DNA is TGTGCCAGCAGCTTAGGCGGACGCACGAACACCGGGGAGCTGTTTTTT.

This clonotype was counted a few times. Written as DNA, the CDR3 is TGCAGTGCTCAAGACGGATATTATAGCAATCAGCCCCAGCATTTT. This translates into CSAQDGYYSNQPQHF. The chain links TRBV20-1 to TRBJ1-5; D remains unclear. Trimming left V 5 bases short and J 0 bases short, with 14 bases between. The length of the CDR3 is 15 residues. The germline gives CDR1 DFQATT, CDR2 SNEGSKA (reference sequence).

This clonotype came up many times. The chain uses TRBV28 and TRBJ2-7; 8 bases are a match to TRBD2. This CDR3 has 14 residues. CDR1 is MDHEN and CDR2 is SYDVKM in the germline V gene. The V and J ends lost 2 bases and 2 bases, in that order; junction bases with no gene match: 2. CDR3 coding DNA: TGTGCCAGCAGTTTACGGGGGGGGCCCTACGAGCAGTACTTC. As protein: CASSLRGGPYEQYF.

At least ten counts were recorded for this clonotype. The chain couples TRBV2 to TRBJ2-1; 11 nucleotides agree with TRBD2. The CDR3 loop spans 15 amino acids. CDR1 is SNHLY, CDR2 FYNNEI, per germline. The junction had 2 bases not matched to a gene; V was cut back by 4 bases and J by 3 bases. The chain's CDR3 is CASSGGLADYNEQFF. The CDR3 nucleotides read TGTGCCAGCAGTGGGGGACTAGCGGACTACAATGAGCAGTTCTTC.

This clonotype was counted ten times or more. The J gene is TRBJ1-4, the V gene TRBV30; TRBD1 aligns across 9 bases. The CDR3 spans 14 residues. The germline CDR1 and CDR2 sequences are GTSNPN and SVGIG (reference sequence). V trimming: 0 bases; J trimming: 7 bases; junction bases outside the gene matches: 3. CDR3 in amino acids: CAWSVDRGSEKLFF. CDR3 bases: TGTGCCTGGAGTGTGGACAGGGGAAGTGAAAAACTGTTTTTT.

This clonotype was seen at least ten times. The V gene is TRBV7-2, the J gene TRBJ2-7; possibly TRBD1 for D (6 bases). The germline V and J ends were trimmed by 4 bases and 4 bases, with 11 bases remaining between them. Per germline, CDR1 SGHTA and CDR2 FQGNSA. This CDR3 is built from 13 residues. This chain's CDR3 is CASSSHREYEQYF. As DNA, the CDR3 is TGTGCCAGCAGCTCTCACAGGGAGTACGAGCAGTACTTC.

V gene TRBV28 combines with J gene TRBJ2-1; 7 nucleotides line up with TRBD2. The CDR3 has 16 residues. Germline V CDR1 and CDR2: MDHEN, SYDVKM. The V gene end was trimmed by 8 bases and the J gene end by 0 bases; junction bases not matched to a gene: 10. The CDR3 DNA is TGTGCCAGCGGCGGGGGAGGGTTTGACTCCTACAATGAGCAGTTCTTC. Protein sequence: CASGGGGFDSYNEQFF.

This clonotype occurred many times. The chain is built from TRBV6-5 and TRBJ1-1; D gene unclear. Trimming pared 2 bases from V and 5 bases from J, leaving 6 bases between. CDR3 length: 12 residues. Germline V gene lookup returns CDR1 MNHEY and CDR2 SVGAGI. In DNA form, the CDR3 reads TGTGCCAGCAGTTACGGAGAAACTGAAGCTTTCTTT. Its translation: CASSYGETEAFF.